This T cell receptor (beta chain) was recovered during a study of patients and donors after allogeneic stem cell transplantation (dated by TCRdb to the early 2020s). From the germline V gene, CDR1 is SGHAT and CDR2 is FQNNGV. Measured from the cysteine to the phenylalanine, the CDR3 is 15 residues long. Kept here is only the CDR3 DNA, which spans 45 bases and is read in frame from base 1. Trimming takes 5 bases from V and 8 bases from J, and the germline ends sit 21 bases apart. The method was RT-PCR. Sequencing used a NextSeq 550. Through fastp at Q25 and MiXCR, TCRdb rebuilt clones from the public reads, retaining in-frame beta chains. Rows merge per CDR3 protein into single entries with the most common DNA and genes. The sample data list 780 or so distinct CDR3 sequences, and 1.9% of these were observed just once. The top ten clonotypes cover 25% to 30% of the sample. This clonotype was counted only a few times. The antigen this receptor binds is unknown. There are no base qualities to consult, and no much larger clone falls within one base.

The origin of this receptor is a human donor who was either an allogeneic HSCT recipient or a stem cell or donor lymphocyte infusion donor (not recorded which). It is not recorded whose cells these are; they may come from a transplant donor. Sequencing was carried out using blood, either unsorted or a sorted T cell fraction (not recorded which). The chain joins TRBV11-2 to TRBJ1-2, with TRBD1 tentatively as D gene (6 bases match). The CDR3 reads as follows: CASSPRWGAYSGYTF. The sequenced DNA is TGTGCCAGCAGCCCGCGTTGGGGGGCGTATAGCGGCTACACCTTC.